This passage covers 4 T cell receptor beta chains from one sample sequenced in a study of OX40 agonist ivuxolimab in advanced cancers. Data came from immunoSEQ multiplex PCR; TCRdb stores just in-frame clones and leaves some out. In the table there are about 83,000 clones, under 95% of which are singletons. Sample: CD4+ or CD8+ T cells sorted from blood, taken in a trial of the OX40 agonist ivuxolimab. All receptors come from an adult with an advanced solid tumor such as melanoma, head and neck, liver or kidney cancer.

The genes are TRBV19 and TRBJ2-6; D perhaps matches TRBD1 (6 bases). In germline, CDR1 is LNHDA, CDR2 SQIVND (reference sequence). The CDR3 loop spans 15 amino acids. Trimming took off 7 bases at V and 0 bases at J, with 10 bases between the two ends. The CDR3 bases are TGTGCCAGTAATCTACAGGGCTCTGGGGCCAACGTCCTGACTTTC. Its protein is CASNLQGSGANVLTF. Full variable domain (remainder filled in from reference TRBV19 and TRBJ2-6): DGGITQSPKYLFRKEGQNVTLSCEQNLNHDAMYWYRQDPGQGLRLIYYSQIVNDFQKGDIAEGYSVSREKKESFPLTVTSAQKNPTAFYLCASNLQGSGANVLTFGAGSRLTVL.

The chain uses TRBV6-4 and TRBJ2-7; 9 positions agree with TRBD1. Losses at the gene ends were 5 bases for V and 6 bases for J; bases not matched to a gene: 11. Germline loops: CDR1 MRHNA, CDR2 SNTAGT. The CDR3 sequence is 15 residues long. This CDR3 is CASSNSRDRVREQYF. In DNA, the CDR3 is TGTGCCAGCAGTAATTCCCGGGACAGGGTTCGCGAGCAGTACTTC.

This clone was detected once. The rearrangement joins TRBV6-5 to TRBJ2-7, with D possibly matching TRBD1 (5 bases). Germline V gene lookup returns CDR1 MNHEY and CDR2 SVGAGI. Trimming pared 4 bases from V and 4 bases from J, leaving 11 bases between. The CDR3 loop spans 13 amino acids. In DNA, the CDR3 is TGTGCCAGCAGTTCAGACAGCCCGTACGAGCAGTACTTC. Amino acids: CASSSDSPYEQYF.

The chain is built from TRBV4-1 and TRBJ1-5; no reliable D call. Germline V gene sequence: CDR1 MGHRA, CDR2 YSYEKL. The length of the CDR3 is 13 residues. With 0 bases removed from V and 7 bases from J, the gap between germline ends came to 7 bases. The CDR3 DNA follows: TGCGCCAGCAGCCAAGACGGGGTACAGCCCCAGCATTTT. Protein: CASSQDGVQPQHF.